A single sample gave rise to the 21 T cell receptor beta chains below, sequenced in a study of radiation and T cells in renal cell carcinoma. The method was immunoSEQ multiplex PCR; TCRdb's version includes in-frame clones alone and lacks a portion of them. The top ten hold about an eighth of the sample, which has 15,000 to 20,000 clones, 45% to 70% seen once. Treatment reported: 15 Gy SBRT to primary tumor, nephrectomy 4 weeks later. The source was tumor tissue, collected from a patient whose treatment included radiotherapy and nephrectomy. The receptor set was obtained from a man aged 45-65 years with renal cell carcinoma.

V usage is TRBV5-6 and J usage is TRBJ2-7; no reliable D call. The CDR3 has 14 amino acids. CDR1 SGHDT and CDR2 YYEEEE come from the germline V gene. V was shortened by 0 bases and J by 3 bases, with 10 bases between the two germline ends. The CDR3 protein is CASSLGGDFYEQYF. CDR3 nucleotides: TGTGCCAGCAGCTTGGGTGGAGACTTCTACGAGCAGTACTTC.

The chain recombines TRBV18 with TRBJ2-7; TRBD2 agrees at 13 bases. The CDR3 length is 16 residues. Germline assignment: CDR1 KGHSH and CDR2 LQKENI. Losses at the gene ends were 1 base for V and 6 bases for J; bases not matched to a gene: 6. CDR3 in DNA: TGTGCCAGCTCACCACAAACTAGCGGGAGGGCCCGCGAGCAGTACTTC. Amino acid sequence: CASSPQTSGRAREQYF.

A few counts support this clone. Here the CDR3 DNA reads TGTGCCAGCAGCTTAAATGCGGGTGAGACCCAGTACTTC. Protein product: CASSLNAGETQYF. The chain carries TRBV7-3 and TRBJ2-5, with a possible D match to TRBD2 (5 bases). This CDR3 is built from 13 residues. V was trimmed by 1 base and J by 5 bases, leaving 8 bases between them. Germline CDR1 and CDR2: SGHTA and FQGTGA.

The V and J genes are TRBV9 and TRBJ2-2, with no clear D. The germline V gene has CDR1 SGDLS and CDR2 YYNGEE. Trimming took 5 bases from V and 4 from J, leaving 9 bases between them. The length of the CDR3 is 13 residues. The CDR3 DNA reads TGTGCCAGCAGTGCCGCTCTCACCGGGGAGCTGTTTTTT. Translating it yields CASSAALTGELFF.

V gene TRBV7-8 combines with J gene TRBJ2-5, with TRBD2 matching 13 bases. V lost 4 bases to trimming and J lost 2 bases; unmatched junction nucleotides: 7. The CDR3 loop spans 17 amino acids. Germline lookup yields CDR1 SGHVS and CDR2 FQNEAQ. The CDR3 protein is CASSSNGLAGVQETQYF. DNA of the CDR3: TGTGCCAGCAGCTCGAACGGACTAGCGGGGGTTCAAGAGACCCAGTACTTC.

V gene TRBV10-2 combines with J gene TRBJ1-6, with a possible D match to TRBD1 (5 bases). The CDR3 length is 13 residues. Germline V lookup: CDR1 WSHSY, CDR2 SAAADI. The V gene lost 2 bases and the J gene lost 10 bases, with 9 bases spanning the gap. CDR3 residues: CASSETGYSPLHF. In DNA form, the CDR3 reads TGCGCCAGCAGTGAGACAGGCTACTCACCCCTCCACTTT.

The chain is built from TRBV27 and TRBJ2-7; D not resolved. The CDR3 is 13 amino acids. The V end was cut by 4 bases, the J end by 0 bases, with 7 bases between. The germline CDR1 and CDR2 sequences are MNHEY and SMNVEV (reference sequence). The CDR3 bases are TGTGCCAGCAGTTCCCAGAGCTCCTACGAGCAGTACTTC. It codes for CASSSQSSYEQYF.

The chain couples TRBV5-1 to TRBJ1-1; D gene uncertain. Trimming left V 0 bases short and J 8 bases short, with 11 bases between. This CDR3 region has 13 residues. Germline V gene lookup returns CDR1 SGHRS and CDR2 YFSETQ. The CDR3 sequence: CASSLAASPEAFF. The CDR3 DNA is TGCGCCAGCAGCTTGGCAGCCTCGCCGGAAGCTTTCTTT.

The V gene is TRBV7-2, the J gene TRBJ1-1; 9 bases agree with TRBD1. The V gene end was trimmed by 0 bases and the J gene end by 6 bases; junction bases not matched to a gene: 5. The CDR3 length is 15 residues. Germline V gene sequence: CDR1 SGHTA, CDR2 FQGNSA. CDR3 protein: CASSLANDRGAEAFF. As DNA, the CDR3 is TGTGCCAGCAGCTTAGCGAACGACAGGGGGGCTGAAGCTTTCTTT.

This chain links TRBV19 with TRBJ1-1; TRBD1 is a possible D gene (5 bases). V dropped 6 bases and J dropped 8 bases, with 19 bases sitting between them. CDR1 LNHDA and CDR2 SQIVND come from the germline V gene (reference sequence). The CDR3 contains 14 residues. The CDR3 loop reads CASSLFGVTVEAFF. Here the CDR3 DNA reads TGTGCCAGTAGCTTGTTTGGTGTGACAGTCGAAGCTTTCTTT.

The rearrangement uses TRBV27 and TRBJ1-2, with a tentative D call TRBD1 (5 bases). Germline CDR1 MNHEY, CDR2 SMNVEV (reference sequence). Trimming shortened V by 0 bases and J by 4 bases, and 18 bases separated the two germline ends. The CDR3 is made up of 17 amino acids. In nucleotides, the CDR3 is TGTGCCAGCAGTTTATCGTGGGACGGTTCCGCGGGCTATGGCTACACCTTC. It encodes CASSLSWDGSAGYGYTF.

The genes are TRBV4-1 and TRBJ2-3; the match to TRBD2 covers 7 bases. This CDR3 is 17 amino acids long. The trim removed 2 bases at V and 0 bases at J, leaving 8 bases unmatched. Germline CDR1 is MGHRA and CDR2 is YSYEKL. The DNA for the CDR3 is TGCGCCAGCAGCCAACGACTAGCAGCCACTAGCACAGATACGCAGTATTTT. The encoded protein is CASSQRLAATSTDTQYF.

The rearrangement joins TRBV15 to TRBJ2-7, with 8 nucleotides matching TRBD2. The CDR3 sequence is 15 residues long. Trimming removed 0 bases from V and 0 bases from J; junction bases left unmatched: 1. CDR1 is LNHNV and CDR2 is YYDKDF in the germline V gene (reference sequence). The CDR3 sequence is CATSRDREGSYEQYF. As DNA, the CDR3 is TGTGCCACCAGCAGAGATCGGGAGGGCTCCTACGAGCAGTACTTC.

The rearrangement joins TRBV4-1 to TRBJ1-1, with D possibly TRBD1 on 6 matching bases. V lost 0 bases and J lost 1, with 12 bases in between. In germline, CDR1 is MGHRA, CDR2 YSYEKL. The CDR3 runs 16 residues. The CDR3 loop is CASSQEGGHPNTEAFF. DNA of the CDR3: TGCGCCAGCAGCCAAGAAGGGGGACACCCGAACACTGAAGCTTTCTTT.

This chain connects TRBV4-2 to TRBJ1-2; D may be TRBD1 (6 bases). Between the trimmed V and J ends, which lost 1 base and 3 bases, there was a span of 12 bases. CDR3 length: 15 residues. The germline gives CDR1 LGHNA, CDR2 YNFKEQ. The CDR3 DNA is TGTGCCAGCAGCCAAGGGGGGGGCGACGACTATGGCTACACCTTC. Protein product: CASSQGGGDDYGYTF.

In its sample, this clone is medium-sized. The J gene is TRBJ2-2, the V gene TRBV27; 14 bases fit TRBD2. Germline CDR1 is MNHEY and CDR2 is SMNVEV (reference sequence). J was trimmed by 7 bases and V by 4 bases; bases with no gene match: 8. The CDR3 contains 17 residues. The CDR3 reads CASSSPRTSGRNGELFF. The CDR3 DNA follows: TGTGCCAGCAGTTCGCCCCGGACTAGCGGGAGGAACGGGGAGCTGTTTTTT.

The V and J genes are TRBV19 and TRBJ1-3; maybe TRBD1 (5 bases). The V gene's germline CDR1 is LNHDA and CDR2 SQIVND (reference sequence). V was trimmed by 3 bases and J by 2 bases, leaving 14 bases between them. The CDR3 spans 16 residues. CDR3 coding DNA: TGTGCCAGTAGTATCGGGGACCGTAAGACTGGAAACACCATATATTTT. Its translation is CASSIGDRKTGNTIYF.

This sequence joins TRBV9 and TRBJ1-2; possible D gene TRBD1, 5 bases. The ends were cut back, 2 bases at V and 0 bases at J, with 17 bases in the middle. Germline V gives CDR1 SGDLS, CDR2 YYNGEE. CDR3 length equals 17 residues. In nucleotides, the CDR3 is TGTGCCAGCAGCGTGGGAGGTGGACAAGACACTAACTATGGCTACACCTTC. It yields the protein CASSVGGGQDTNYGYTF.

This clone was seen a few times. CDR3 residues: CASSPNDRNTGELFF. The CDR3 coding sequence is TGCGCCAGCAGCCCAAACGACAGAAACACCGGGGAGCTGTTTTTT. J is TRBJ2-2 and V is TRBV5-1, with D perhaps TRBD1 (5 bases). V was cut by 4 bases and J by 2 bases, with 12 bases left in between. Germline V lookup: CDR1 SGHRS, CDR2 YFSETQ. The CDR3 sequence is 15 residues long. The whole variable domain, remainder taken from reference TRBV5-1 and TRBJ2-2, is KAGVTQTPRYLIKTRGQQVTLSCSPISGHRSVSWYQQTPGQGLQFLFEYFSETQRNKGNFPGRFSGRQFSNSRSEMNVSTLELGDSALYLCASSPNDRNTGELFFGEGSRLTVL.

The chain has TRBV30 and TRBJ2-1, with 8 bases matching TRBD2. With 2 bases clipped from V and 7 bases from J, the junction kept 7 bases outside the gene matches. CDR3 length: 14 amino acids. Looked up from germline, CDR1 is GTSNPN and CDR2 is SVGIG (reference sequence). The CDR3 DNA reads TGTGCCTGGAGTTTCGGGAGGGCCGATAATGAGCAGTTCTTC. This codes for CAWSFGRADNEQFF.

The V gene is TRBV19, the J gene TRBJ2-1, with D perhaps being TRBD1 or TRBD2 (6 bases each). CDR3 size: 14 residues. The V gene's germline CDR1 is LNHDA and CDR2 SQIVND (reference sequence). V lost 7 bases to trimming and J lost 8 bases, with 18 bases between them. Here the CDR3 DNA reads TGTGCCAGTATTGAGGGGGGCCGAGGTGATGAGCAGTTCTTC. Amino acid sequence: CASIEGGRGDEQFF.